The 7 T cell receptor beta chains below all came from one sample that was sequenced in a study of T cells after yellow fever vaccination. One entry per CDR3 protein results from TCRdb running MiXCR on the 5' RACE reads. The sample has 450,000 to 550,000 distinct CDR3 sequences; 15% to 20% are singletons. The specimen was PBMCs, collected 15 days after the yellow fever booster vaccination. These receptors were obtained from a man younger than 45 who received the YFV17D yellow fever vaccine.

The chain joins TRBV28 to TRBJ2-3; 11 nucleotides agree with TRBD2. This CDR3 comprises 15 residues. The V gene's germline CDR1 is MDHEN and CDR2 SYDVKM. V dropped 3 bases and J dropped 6; count of bases not matched to a gene: 5. In DNA, the CDR3 is TGTGCCAGCAGTTTTAAACTAGCGGGAGTGGATACGCAGTATTTT. It codes for CASSFKLAGVDTQYF.

The chain has TRBV20-1 and TRBJ1-5, with 8 positions matching TRBD1. Germline V gives CDR1 DFQATT, CDR2 SNEGSKA (reference sequence). The junction had 7 bases not matched to a gene; V was cut back by 6 bases and J by 9 bases. The CDR3 length is 12 residues. This CDR3 is CSAGTGGGPQHF. The DNA for the CDR3 is TGCAGTGCCGGGACAGGCGGGGGGCCCCAGCATTTT.

This clonotype was counted between two and nine times. The rearrangement joins TRBV4-1 to TRBJ2-2; D not certain. Trimming removed 0 bases from V and 3 bases from J, with 8 bases in between. The V gene's germline CDR1 is MGHRA and CDR2 YSYEKL. This CDR3 spans 15 amino acids. The CDR3 region is CASSQDSAYTGELFF. The CDR3 coding sequence is TGCGCCAGCAGCCAAGATTCAGCCTACACCGGGGAGCTGTTTTTT.

This sequence joins TRBV7-9 and TRBJ2-1; 7 nucleotides align to TRBD1. The CDR3 sequence is 16 residues long. Germline V gives CDR1 SEHNR, CDR2 FQNEAQ (reference sequence). The V and J ends lost 5 bases and 0 bases, in that order; junction bases with no gene match: 7. CDR3 loop: CASSPIQGSSYNEQFF. The CDR3 DNA is TGTGCCAGCAGCCCGATACAGGGGAGCTCCTACAATGAGCAGTTCTTC.

V and J are TRBV12-3 or TRBV12-4 and TRBJ1-5; D is uncertain. This CDR3 contains 14 residues. Trimming took 2 bases from V and 5 from J, leaving 10 bases between them. In DNA form, the CDR3 reads TGTGCCAGCAGTTTACCTGGAGGGTATCAGCCCCAGCATTTT. This translates into CASSLPGGYQPQHF.

This clonotype was seen only a few times. The chain combines TRBV5-1 with TRBJ1-1; possibly TRBD1 for D (5 bases). Between the trimmed V and J ends, which lost 0 bases and 7 bases, there was a span of 10 bases. CDR1 SGHRS and CDR2 YFSETQ come from the germline V gene. The CDR3 length is 13 residues. CDR3 loop: CASSLAGGIEAFF. In DNA, the CDR3 is TGCGCCAGCAGCTTGGCCGGGGGAATTGAAGCTTTCTTT.

The chain couples TRBV20-1 to TRBJ2-1; possibly TRBD1 for D (6 bases). V shed 3 bases and J shed 8 bases, with 14 bases lying between them. CDR1 DFQATT and CDR2 SNEGSKA come from the germline V gene (reference sequence). This CDR3 spans 13 amino acids. The CDR3 here is CSARAGVKDEQFF. The CDR3 nucleotides are TGCAGTGCTAGGGCAGGGGTTAAGGATGAGCAGTTCTTC.